The 13 T cell receptor beta chains below were found in one sample sequenced in a study of cytomegalovirus exposure and HLA in healthy donors. Use of 60 Vbeta and 13 Jbeta primers characterized the PCR. Here immunoSEQ multiplex PCR was the method, and the copy in TCRdb shows in-frame clones only, minus some. The sample holds around 94,000 clones, 84% seen once. The specimen was PBMCs. These TCRs come from a man younger than 35 in good health and CMV-seronegative.

This chain connects TRBV30 to TRBJ2-3; 15 bases map to TRBD2. Losses at the gene ends were 2 bases for V and 3 bases for J; bases not matched to a gene: 6. Germline V lookup: CDR1 GTSNPN, CDR2 SVGIG (reference sequence). This CDR3 is 17 amino acids long. CDR3 in DNA: TGTGCCTGGAGTTTCCGGGGACTAGCGGGAGGAACAGATACGCAGTATTTT. Protein: CAWSFRGLAGGTDTQYF.

This clone was detected once. This chain links TRBV28 with TRBJ2-7, with 7 bases that match TRBD1. Germline values: CDR1 MDHEN, CDR2 SYDVKM. The CDR3 is 13 residues long. With V trimmed by 5 bases and J by 3 bases, 4 bases remained unmatched. As DNA, the CDR3 is TGTGCCAGCAGTAGGGGGCCTAGCTACGAGCAGTACTTC. Protein product: CASSRGPSYEQYF.

The V call is TRBV14, the J call TRBJ1-1; D perhaps matches TRBD1 (5 bases). V lost 3 bases and J lost 1, with 6 bases in between. Germline CDR1 and CDR2: SGHDN and FVKESK. The CDR3 is 13 amino acids. The CDR3 DNA follows: TGTGCCAGCAGCCAGGGGCAGAACACTGAAGCTTTCTTT. The encoded protein is CASSQGQNTEAFF.

The chain's CDR3 is CASSQERTSGPLGEQFF. In nucleotides, the CDR3 is TGTGCCAGCAGCCAAGAAAGGACTAGCGGGCCCTTGGGTGAGCAGTTCTTC. J is TRBJ2-1 and V is TRBV4-2; 11 bases align to TRBD2. Losses at the gene ends were 0 bases for V and 9 bases for J; bases not matched to a gene: 10. CDR3 length: 17 amino acids. The germline V gene encodes CDR1 LGHNA and CDR2 YNFKEQ.

V gene TRBV9 combines with J gene TRBJ1-1; D gene ambiguous. The germline V and J ends were trimmed by 0 bases and 6 bases, with 33 bases remaining between them. The CDR3 spans 21 residues. Germline values: CDR1 SGDLS, CDR2 YYNGEE. CDR3 DNA sequence: TGTGCCAGCAGCGTAGGGGCTCCCGGGAACGTCACGGTACTAACTGACCCTGAAGCTTTCTTT. Protein product: CASSVGAPGNVTVLTDPEAFF.

V is TRBV6-1 and J is TRBJ2-7, with a tentative D call TRBD1 (5 bases). With 5 bases removed from V and 0 bases from J, the gap between germline ends came to 11 bases. This CDR3 region has 14 residues. CDR1 is MNHNS, CDR2 SASEGT, per germline. CDR3: CASSQGRSSYEQYF. The DNA of the CDR3 is TGTGCCAGCAGTCAGGGCCGGAGCTCCTACGAGCAGTACTTC.

This chain uses TRBV6-5 with TRBJ2-1, with 8 bases matching TRBD1. Looked up from germline, CDR1 is MNHEY and CDR2 is SVGAGI. The trim removed 4 bases at V and 8 bases at J, leaving 13 bases unmatched. The CDR3 covers 16 residues. The CDR3 sequence is CASSFLDRVNGDEQFF. Here the CDR3 DNA reads TGTGCCAGCAGTTTCCTGGACAGGGTGAATGGGGATGAGCAGTTCTTC.

This clone was observed a handful of times. This chain links TRBV6-5 with TRBJ2-6; D is unclear. The CDR3 consists of 12 residues. V dropped 9 bases and J dropped 0 bases, with 3 bases sitting between them. Germline CDR1 and CDR2: MNHEY and SVGAGI. CDR3 protein: CASYSGANVLTF. In nucleotides, the CDR3 is TGTGCCAGTTACTCTGGGGCCAACGTCCTGACTTTC.

This clone was seen a few times. V gene TRBV7-9 combines with J gene TRBJ2-2, with a possible D match to TRBD2 (6 bases). Trimming pared 1 base from V and 1 base from J, leaving 13 bases between. This CDR3 spans 17 amino acids. CDR1 SEHNR and CDR2 FQNEAQ come from the germline V gene (reference sequence). CDR3 sequence reads: CASSLGVDYRNTGELFF. DNA of the CDR3: TGTGCCAGCAGCTTAGGGGTGGACTACCGGAACACCGGGGAGCTGTTTTTT.

The V gene is TRBV5-1, the J gene TRBJ1-4; 8 bases match TRBD1. The V segment lost 4 bases and the J segment 3 bases; nucleotides outside the gene matches: 2. The CDR3 contains 14 residues. Per the germline V gene, CDR1 is SGHRS and CDR2 is YFSETQ. The CDR3: CASSRGQANEKLFF. The CDR3 DNA follows: TGCGCCAGCAGCCGGGGACAGGCTAATGAAAAACTGTTTTTT.

This chain uses TRBV30 with TRBJ2-7; D remains unclear. V lost 1 base to trimming and J lost 2 bases, with 3 bases between them. Germline values: CDR1 GTSNPN, CDR2 SVGIG (reference sequence). The CDR3 covers 11 residues. The CDR3 nucleotides are TGTGCCTGGAGTGACACCTACGAGCAGTACTTC. This encodes CAWSDTYEQYF.

The chain couples TRBV4-1 to TRBJ1-2; no firm D call. Trimming cost V 4 bases and J 3 bases, with 12 bases left between them. The germline V gene has CDR1 MGHRA and CDR2 YSYEKL. This CDR3 is 14 amino acids long. CDR3 nucleotide sequence: TGCGCCAGCAGCCCCGAGGGAGCCTACTATGGCTACACCTTC. It yields the protein CASSPEGAYYGYTF.

The rearrangement uses TRBV28 and TRBJ1-1, with a weak D call TRBD1 (5 bases). The CDR3 spans 14 residues. The V end was cut by 2 bases, the J end by 6 bases, with 13 bases between. The germline gives CDR1 MDHEN, CDR2 SYDVKM. CDR3: CASSLGQGGSEAFF. The CDR3 DNA is TGTGCCAGCAGTTTAGGGCAGGGAGGGTCTGAAGCTTTCTTT.